Listed below are T cell receptor beta chains from one sample, sequenced in a study of control samples from healthy donors and cancer patients. Method: immunoSEQ multiplex PCR; TCRdb's copy keeps in-frame clones and lacks some. The sample gives 130,000 to 150,000 clones, 93% of which show up once; roughly 5.7% is in the top ten. Specimen: blood. These receptors were obtained from a man in his late teens or twenties in good health. Both conserved end residues are part of each CDR3. D genes are given only for firm matches. A clone size is listed for some rows: how often the clone was seen (once, few, many), or a class if it is expanded.

V	size	D	J	CDR3	DNA
TRBV6-5	NA	TRBD1	TRBJ1-6	CASSSAGGFYNSPLHF	TGTGCCAGCAGTTCCGCAGGGGGCTTCTATAATTCACCCCTCCACTTT
TRBV15	NA	NA	TRBJ1-2	CATSSGHLTTDGYTF	TGTGCCACCAGCTCGGGACACCTCACGACAGATGGCTACACCTTC
TRBV27	NA	NA	TRBJ1-3	CASRQGSGNTIYF	TGTGCCAGCAGGCAGGGATCTGGAAACACCATATATTTT
TRBV5-5	NA	NA	TRBJ1-1	CASSLAVQGMNTEAFF	TGTGCCAGCAGCTTGGCAGTTCAGGGTATGAATACTGAAGCTTTCTTT
TRBV7-9	NA	TRBD1	TRBJ2-7	CASSARTGASYEQYF	TGTGCCAGCAGCGCACGGACAGGGGCTTCCTACGAGCAGTACTTC
TRBV27	once	NA	TRBJ1-6	CASSPLTGRSPLHF	TGTGCCAGCAGTCCGTTAACAGGGCGATCACCCCTCCACTTT
TRBV25-1	NA	NA	TRBJ1-6	CASTAEGGAYSPLHF	TGTGCCAGCACCGCCGAGGGAGGGGCTTATTCACCCCTCCACTTT
TRBV5-6	NA	NA	TRBJ2-7	CASSHNYEQYF	TGTGCCAGCAGCCACAATTACGAGCAGTACTTC
TRBV6-2/TRBV6-3	once	NA	TRBJ2-5	CASSYQGSQETQYF	TGTGCCAGCAGTTATCAGGGGTCCCAAGAGACCCAGTACTTC
TRBV5-5	NA	NA	TRBJ1-3	CASSLILSGNTIYF	TGTGCCAGCAGCTTGATACTTTCTGGAAACACCATATATTTT
TRBV6-5	NA	NA	TRBJ1-3	CASSYGSGNTIYF	TGTGCCAGCAGTTATGGGTCTGGAAACACCATATATTTT
TRBV20-1	once	NA	TRBJ1-3	CSSNLGNTIYF	TGCAGCTCTAATTTAGGAAACACCATATATTTT
TRBV28	NA	NA	TRBJ1-6	CASSLSRDPRTPLHF	TGTGCCAGCAGTTTATCCAGAGATCCGCGTACACCCCTCCACTTT
TRBV19	NA	NA	TRBJ1-3	CASSIDGTSSGNTIYF	TGTGCCAGTAGTATAGATGGAACAAGCTCTGGAAACACCATATATTTT
TRBV13	NA	NA	TRBJ2-7	CASGRVSNEQYF	TGTGCCAGCGGCAGGGTTTCTAACGAGCAGTACTTC
TRBV5-1	NA	NA	TRBJ2-1	CASSPGTNEQFF	TGCGCCAGCAGCCCAGGGACAAATGAGCAGTTCTTC
TRBV29-1	NA	NA	TRBJ1-3	CSVGADVGGNTIYF	TGCAGCGTAGGGGCGGACGTCGGTGGAAACACCATATATTTT
TRBV19	NA	NA	TRBJ1-1	CASSIVGWGTEAFF	TGTGCCAGTAGTATAGTAGGGTGGGGCACTGAAGCTTTCTTT
TRBV28	NA	TRBD1	TRBJ2-7	CASSLNGQGAQNEQYF	TGTGCCAGCAGTTTAAATGGACAGGGGGCGCAGAACGAGCAGTACTTC
TRBV15	NA	NA	TRBJ1-2	CATSRVPGDGYTF	TGTGCCACCAGCAGAGTGCCGGGTGATGGCTACACCTTC
TRBV6-2/TRBV6-3	NA	NA	TRBJ2-2	CASSYWDTGELFF	TGTGCCAGCAGTTATTGGGATACCGGGGAGCTGTTTTTT
TRBV9	NA	NA	TRBJ2-2	CASSANTGELFF	TGTGCCAGCAGCGCGAACACCGGGGAGCTGTTTTTT
TRBV5-6	NA	TRBD2	TRBJ2-7	CASSSETLAGGPHEQYF	TGTGCCAGCAGCTCCGAGACCCTAGCGGGGGGGCCCCACGAGCAGTACTTC
TRBV5-8	NA	NA	TRBJ1-2	CASSLNPGAGSYTF	TGTGCCAGCAGCTTGAATCCAGGGGCGGGGAGCTACACCTTC
TRBV5-1	NA	NA	TRBJ2-2	CASSLDGYTGELFF	TGCGCCAGCAGCTTGGATGGGTACACCGGGGAGCTGTTTTTT
TRBV28	NA	NA	TRBJ2-3	CASSLGGGATYRTDTQYF	TGTGCCAGCAGTTTAGGCGGGGGCGCAACTTACCGCACAGATACGCAGTATTTT
TRBV6-5	NA	NA	TRBJ1-3	CASSYSRRPGNTIYF	TGTGCCAGCAGTTACTCGAGAAGGCCTGGAAACACCATATATTTT
TRBV9	NA	TRBD1	TRBJ1-3	CASSGPGQGVGNTIYF	TGTGCCAGCAGCGGACCGGGACAGGGCGTCGGAAACACCATATATTTT